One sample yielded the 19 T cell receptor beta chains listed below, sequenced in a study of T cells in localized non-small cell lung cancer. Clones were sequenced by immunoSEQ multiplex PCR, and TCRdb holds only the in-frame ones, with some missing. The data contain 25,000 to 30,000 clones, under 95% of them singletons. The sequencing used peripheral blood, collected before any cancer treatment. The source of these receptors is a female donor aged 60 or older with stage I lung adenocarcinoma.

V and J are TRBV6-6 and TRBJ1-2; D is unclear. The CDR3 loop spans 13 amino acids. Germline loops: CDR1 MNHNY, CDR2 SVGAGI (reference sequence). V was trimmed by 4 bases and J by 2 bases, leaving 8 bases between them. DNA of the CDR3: TGTGCCAGCAGTTCAGCAACAAACTATGGCTACACCTTC. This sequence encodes CASSSATNYGYTF.

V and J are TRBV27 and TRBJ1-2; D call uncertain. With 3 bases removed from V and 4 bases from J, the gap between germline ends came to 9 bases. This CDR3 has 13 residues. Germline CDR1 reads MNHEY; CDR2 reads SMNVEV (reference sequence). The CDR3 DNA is TGTGCCAGCAGTTTTCGGGGTACCTATGGCTACACCTTC. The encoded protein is CASSFRGTYGYTF.

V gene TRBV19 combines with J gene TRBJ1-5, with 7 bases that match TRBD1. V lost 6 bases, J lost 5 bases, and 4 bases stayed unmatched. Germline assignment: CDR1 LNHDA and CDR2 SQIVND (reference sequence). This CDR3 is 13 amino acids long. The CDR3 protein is CASRDRDYQPQHF. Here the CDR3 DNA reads TGTGCCAGTAGAGACAGGGATTATCAGCCCCAGCATTTT.

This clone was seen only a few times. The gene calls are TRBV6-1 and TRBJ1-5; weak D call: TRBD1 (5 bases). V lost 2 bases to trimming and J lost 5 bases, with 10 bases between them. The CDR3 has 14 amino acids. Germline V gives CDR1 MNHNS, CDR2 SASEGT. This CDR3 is CASSESGSDQPQHF. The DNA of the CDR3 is TGTGCCAGCAGTGAATCAGGGAGTGATCAGCCCCAGCATTTT.

The DNA for the CDR3 is TGTGCCAGTAGTAGTACCTTAGGGACACGCAGTACCGGGGAGCTGTTTTTT. The encoded protein is CASSSTLGTRSTGELFF. This chain links TRBV19 with TRBJ2-2; the D gene is possibly TRBD1 (6 bases). Trimming cost V 4 bases and J 5 bases, with 20 bases left between them. The CDR3 contains 17 residues. Germline V gene sequence: CDR1 LNHDA, CDR2 SQIVND (reference sequence).

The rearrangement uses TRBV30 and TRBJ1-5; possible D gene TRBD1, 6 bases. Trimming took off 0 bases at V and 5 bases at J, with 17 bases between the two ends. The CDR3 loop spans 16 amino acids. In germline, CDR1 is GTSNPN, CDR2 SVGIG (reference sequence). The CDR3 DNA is TGTGCCTGGAGTGTATTAGCGACAGGACCTTATCAGCCCCAGCATTTT. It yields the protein CAWSVLATGPYQPQHF.

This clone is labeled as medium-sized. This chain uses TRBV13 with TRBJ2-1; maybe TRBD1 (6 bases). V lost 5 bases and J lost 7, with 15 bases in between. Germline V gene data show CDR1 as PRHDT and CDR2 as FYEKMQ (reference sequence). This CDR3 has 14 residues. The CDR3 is CASSDPRGWNEQFF. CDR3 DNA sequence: TGTGCCAGCAGCGACCCCAGGGGATGGAATGAGCAGTTCTTC.

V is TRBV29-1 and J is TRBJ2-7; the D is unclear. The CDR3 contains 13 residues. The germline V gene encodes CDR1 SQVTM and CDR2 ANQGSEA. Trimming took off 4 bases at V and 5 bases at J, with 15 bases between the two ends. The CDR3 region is CSVARLGFNEQYF. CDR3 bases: TGCAGCGTTGCAAGGTTAGGGTTTAACGAGCAGTACTTC.

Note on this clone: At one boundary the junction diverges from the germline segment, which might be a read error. The CDR3: CASSLDLRPSNYGYTF. The CDR3 bases are TGTGCCAGCAGCTTGGATCTTCGGCCTTCTAATTATGGCTACACCTTC. The chain is built from TRBV5-4 and TRBJ1-2; D gene unclear. The CDR3 is made up of 16 amino acids. Germline CDR1 and CDR2: SGHNT and YYREEE (reference sequence).

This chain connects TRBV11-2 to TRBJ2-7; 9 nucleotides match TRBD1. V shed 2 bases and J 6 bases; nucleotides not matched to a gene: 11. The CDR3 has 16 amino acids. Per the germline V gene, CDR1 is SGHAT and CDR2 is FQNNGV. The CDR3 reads CASSLYPKGQGIEQYF. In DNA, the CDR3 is TGTGCCAGCAGCTTATACCCCAAGGGACAGGGAATCGAGCAGTACTTC. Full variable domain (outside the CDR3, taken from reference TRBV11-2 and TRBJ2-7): EAGVAQSPRYKIIEKRQSVAFWCNPISGHATLYWYQQILGQGPKLLIQFQNNGVVDDSQLPKDRFSAERLKGVDSTLKIQPAKLEDSAVYLCASSLYPKGQGIEQYFGPGTRLTVT.

CDR3 region: CASSQLGDQPQHF. The CDR3 nucleotides are TGTGCCAGTAGCCAGTTAGGGGATCAGCCCCAGCATTTT. The chain couples TRBV19 to TRBJ1-5, with D perhaps TRBD1 (5 bases). The length of the CDR3 is 13 residues. Between the trimmed V and J ends, which lost 6 bases and 5 bases, there was a span of 11 bases. Looked up from germline, CDR1 is LNHDA and CDR2 is SQIVND (reference sequence).

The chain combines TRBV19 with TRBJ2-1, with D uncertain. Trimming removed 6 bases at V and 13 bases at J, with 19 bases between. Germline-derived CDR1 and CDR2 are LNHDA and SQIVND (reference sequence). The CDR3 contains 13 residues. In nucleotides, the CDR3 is TGTGCCAGTAGCCGACTGGGCTCATCGGAACAGTTCTTC. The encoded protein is CASSRLGSSEQFF. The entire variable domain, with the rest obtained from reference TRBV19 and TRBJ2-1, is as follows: DGGITQSPKYLFRKEGQNVTLSCEQNLNHDAMYWYRQDPGQGLRLIYYSQIVNDFQKGDIAEGYSVSREKKESFPLTVTSAQKNPTAFYLCASSRLGSSEQFFGPGTRLTVL.

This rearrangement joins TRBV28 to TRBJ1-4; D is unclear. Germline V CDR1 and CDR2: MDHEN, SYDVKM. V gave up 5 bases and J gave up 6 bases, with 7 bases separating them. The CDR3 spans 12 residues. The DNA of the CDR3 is TGTGCCAGCAGTCCGGTGGATGAAAAACTGTTTTTT. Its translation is CASSPVDEKLFF. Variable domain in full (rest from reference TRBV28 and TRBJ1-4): DVKVTQSSRYLVKRTGEKVFLECVQDMDHENMFWYRQDPGLGLRLIYFSYDVKMKEKGDIPEGYSVSREKKERFSLILESASTNQTSMYLCASSPVDEKLFFGSGTQLSVL.

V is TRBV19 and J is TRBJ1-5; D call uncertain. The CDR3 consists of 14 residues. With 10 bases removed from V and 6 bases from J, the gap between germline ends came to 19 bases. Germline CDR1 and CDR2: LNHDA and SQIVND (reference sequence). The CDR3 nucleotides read TGTGCCACCCAACCCCGGACGGAGGGTCAGCCCCAGCATTTT. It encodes CATQPRTEGQPQHF.

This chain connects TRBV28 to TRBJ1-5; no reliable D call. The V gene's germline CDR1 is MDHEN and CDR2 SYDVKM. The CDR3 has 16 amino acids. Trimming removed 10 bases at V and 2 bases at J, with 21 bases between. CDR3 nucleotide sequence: TGTGCCACTCCTGGCAGAGAAGGATCCCGCAATCAGCCCCAGCATTTT. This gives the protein CATPGREGSRNQPQHF. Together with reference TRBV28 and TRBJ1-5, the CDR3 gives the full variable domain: DVKVTQSSRYLVKRTGEKVFLECVQDMDHENMFWYRQDPGLGLRLIYFSYDVKMKEKGDIPEGYSVSREKKERFSLILESASTNQTSMYLCATPGREGSRNQPQHFGDGTRLSIL.

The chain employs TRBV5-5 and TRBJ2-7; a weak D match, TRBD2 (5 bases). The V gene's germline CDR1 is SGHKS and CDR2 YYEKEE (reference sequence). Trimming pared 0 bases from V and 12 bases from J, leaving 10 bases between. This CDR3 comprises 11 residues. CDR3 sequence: CASSLETMAYF. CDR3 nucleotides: TGTGCCAGCAGCTTGGAGACTATGGCGTACTTC.

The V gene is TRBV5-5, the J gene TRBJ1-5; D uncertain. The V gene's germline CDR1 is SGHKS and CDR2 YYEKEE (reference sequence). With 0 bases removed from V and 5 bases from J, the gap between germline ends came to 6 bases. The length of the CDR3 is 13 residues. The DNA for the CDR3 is TGTGCCAGCAGCTTGGGCGGGGATCAGCCCCAGCATTTT. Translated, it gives CASSLGGDQPQHF.

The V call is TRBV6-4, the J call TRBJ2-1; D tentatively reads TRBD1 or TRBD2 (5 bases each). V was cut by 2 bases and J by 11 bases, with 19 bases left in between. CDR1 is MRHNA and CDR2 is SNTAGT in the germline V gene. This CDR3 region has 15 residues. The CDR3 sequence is CASSDTNRDPRKQFF. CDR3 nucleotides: TGTGCCAGCAGTGACACCAACCGGGACCCTAGAAAGCAGTTCTTC.

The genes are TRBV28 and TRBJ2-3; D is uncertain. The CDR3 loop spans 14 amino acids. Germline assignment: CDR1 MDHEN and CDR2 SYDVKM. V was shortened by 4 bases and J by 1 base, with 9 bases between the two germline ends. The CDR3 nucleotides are TGTGCCAGCAGTTCCGAGGACGGCACAGATACGCAGTATTTT. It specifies CASSSEDGTDTQYF.